This record looks at one TCR beta chain sequence and its context. There is no known antigen for this receptor. The record has no base qualities; no much larger clone is one base away. Intraepithelial and lamina propria lymphocytes were isolated from graft specimens using dithiothreitol, EDTA incubations and collagenase D digestion. Serial intestinal graft biopsy specimens collected up to 600 days after transplant underwent bulk TCR-beta sequencing. Measured from the cysteine to the phenylalanine, the CDR3 is 13 residues long. Kept here is only the CDR3 DNA, which spans 39 bases and is read in frame from base 1. According to the germline V gene, CDR1 reads MGHRA and CDR2 reads YSYEKL. Between the V and J ends, shortened by 5 bases and 7 bases respectively, the junction contains 15 bases. This sample stems from a study of graft-versus-host responses after intestinal transplantation listed by TCRdb under 2021. For the wider study: Recipients received multivisceral, liver-intestinal, or isolated intestinal transplants. Alloreactive clones were identified by sequencing pre-transplant mixed lymphocyte reaction products and comparing them with unstimulated pre-transplant donor and recipient T cells. Every recipient was given anti-thymocyte globulin induction, followed by around three years of maintenance tacrolimus and steroids. After intestinal transplantation, graft-versus-host and host-versus-graft alloreactive T cell clones were followed in the graft, circulation and bone marrow using bulk TCR-beta CDR3 sequencing. A peak of at least 4% donor T cells among recipient peripheral blood mononuclear cells was the definition used for donor T cell macrochimerism. The cohort enrolled 20 to 30 intestinal transplant recipients, one of whom was a retransplant, and a few patients without pretransplant specimens were excluded. Rather than going through the commercial service, samples from three later patients were sequenced in-house on an Illumina MiSeq and processed with MiXCR.

The receptor library was made with the immunoSEQ multiplex PCR assay. For most patients, genomic DNA was subjected to high-throughput TCR-beta CDR3 sequencing by Adaptive Biotechnologies. Per the authors' processing: TCR sequencing data for 15 to 20 patients were retrieved from Adaptive's ImmunoSEQ software; a few other patients were processed with MiXCR and VDJtools. CDR3 nucleotide sequences shared between donor and recipient were removed because the origin of such sequences could not be assigned. At least 2-fold expansion over unstimulated cells and a minimum CFSE-low frequency of 0.002% (template counts) or 0.001% (read counts) were required for clones to be classified as alloreactive. A clone was considered mappable if detected in the sequenced pre-transplant spleen, lymph node, or MLR CFSE-low populations of the donor or recipient. The cumulative frequency of alloreactive clones was calculated as a percentage of all sequences, weighted by copy number. Entries here come from immuneACCESS through TCRdb and include only in-frame sequences with V and J called. Some clones fail to appear in such tables; in the studies checked, an unresolved V gene covers under half of the shortfall, and the cause of the remainder is unknown. The DNA was the basis for D and trimming; V, J and clone size are from that table. The sample table records around 5,000 clones; roughly 71% of these occur just once. In total, the top ten clones hold over 25% of the sample.

The paper's findings and limits, for the study overall: High GvH to HvG T cell clonal ratios were observed in the allografts of patients with donor T cell macrochimerism. Conclusions were limited by the relatively low number and heterogeneity of intestinal transplant patients. Peak levels of circulating GvH clones were associated with declines in HvG clones early after transplant. GvH clones were detected in recipient bone marrow, and some appeared earlier in ileal mucosa or blood, consistent with an intestinal mucosal origin.

The material sequenced was ileum tissue, taken approximately 310 days after intestinal transplant. This TCR came from a human patient who received an intestinal transplant, so some T cells may come from the graft donor. The rearranged chain carries TRBV4-1 and TRBJ2-7, with TRBD2 tentatively as D gene (5 bases match). The DNA is as follows: TGCGCCAGCAGCTACCGACGGACTGGGGAGCAGTACTTC. This translates into CASSYRRTGEQYF.